This T cell receptor (beta chain) originates from a study of technical replicates of blood from several donors. Sequencing was performed with immunoSEQ multiplex PCR; in TCRdb, only in-frame clones are kept and a portion is missing. Of under 65,000 clones detected, about 94% appear once; the ten largest clones hold about 3.7%. Trimming took 6 bases from V and 2 from J; bases not matched to a gene: 12. This CDR3 is 16 amino acids long. Germline V CDR1 and CDR2: MGHRA, YSYEKL. Material for sequencing was PBMCs. The receptor was derived from a human donor in good health. Some clones in this sample may be carry-over from other donors' samples. The chain couples TRBV4-1 to TRBJ2-7; TRBD1 matches at 8 bases. The CDR3 region is CASRTFSGTGPYEQYF. The CDR3 nucleotides read TGCGCCAGCAGAACCTTCTCCGGGACAGGCCCCTACGAGCAGTACTTC.